The rows below give T cell receptor beta chains drawn from one sample of a study of T cell responses to AZD1222 COVID-19 vaccine. Generated by immunoSEQ multiplex PCR, the TCRdb table keeps only in-frame clones and is missing some. The sample consists of around 130,000 clones, approximately 83% of them appearing once. Here the sequenced sample was peripheral blood, taken on day 0 of AZD1222 vaccination. Every receptor here comes from an adult in good health. Each CDR3 is given with its conserved first and last residue. Fields, in order: clone size, J gene, D gene, V gene, CDR3 protein, CDR3 DNA. The D gene is left open where the match is weak. Expanded clones get a size class; other rows say once, few or many, or leave the size out.

>-|TRBJ2-6|TRBD1|TRBV24-1
CATSDLQTGNGANVLTF
TGTGCCACCAGTGATCTTCAGACAGGGAATGGGGCCAACGTCCTGACTTTC
>-|TRBJ2-3|TRBD2|TRBV7-2
CASSLNPGGGSDTQYF
TGTGCCAGCAGCTTAAATCCGGGAGGAGGGTCAGATACGCAGTATTTT
>-|TRBJ1-2|-|TRBV27
CASSLYLGSYGYTF
TGTGCCAGCAGTTTATATCTGGGTAGCTATGGCTACACCTTC
>few|TRBJ2-1|TRBD1|TRBV2
CASNSGDSSYNEQFF
TGTGCCAGCAATTCTGGGGACAGTTCCTACAATGAGCAGTTCTTC
>-|TRBJ2-2|-|TRBV30
CAWSRAGLNTGELFF
TGTGCCTGGAGTCGGGCAGGGCTTAACACCGGGGAGCTGTTTTTT
>-|TRBJ2-1|-|TRBV29-1
CSVEQGVNEQFF
TGCAGCGTTGAACAGGGCGTCAATGAGCAGTTCTTC
>-|TRBJ2-7|-|TRBV29-1
CSAGPLPYEQYF
TGCAGCGCTGGACCGTTACCCTACGAGCAGTACTTC
>few|TRBJ1-1|-|TRBV7-2
CASSLGSMMNTEAFF
TGTGCCAGCAGCTTAGGGAGTATGATGAACACTGAAGCTTTCTTT
>-|TRBJ1-1|-|TRBV14
CASSQVGGQENPRRAEAFF
TGTGCCAGCAGCCAAGTGGGTGGACAAGAAAATCCCCGGAGGGCTGAAGCTTTCTTT
>once|TRBJ2-7|-|TRBV7-3
CASSSTGPDYEQYF
TGTGCCAGCAGCTCAACCGGGCCGGACTACGAGCAGTACTTC
>-|TRBJ2-2|-|TRBV19
CASNIANTGELFF
TGTGCCAGCAACATAGCGAACACCGGGGAGCTGTTTTTT
>-|TRBJ2-7|-|TRBV5-6
CASSLGGPYEQYF
TGTGCCAGCAGCTTGGGAGGACCCTACGAGCAGTACTTC
>-|TRBJ1-2|TRBD1|TRBV5-5
CASSLGQGAHGYTF
TGTGCCAGCAGCTTGGGCCAGGGGGCGCATGGCTACACCTTC
>-|TRBJ2-7|-|TRBV6-5
CASSYDRSYEQYF
TGTGCCAGCAGTTACGACAGGTCCTACGAGCAGTACTTC
>-|TRBJ2-7|TRBD1|TRBV11-1
CASSFGQGNEQYF
TGTGCCAGCAGCTTTGGACAGGGGAACGAGCAGTACTTC
>-|TRBJ2-1|TRBD2|TRBV7-2
CASSTSGGAVEQFF
TGTGCCAGCAGCACTAGCGGGGGGGCGGTTGAGCAGTTCTTC
>-|TRBJ1-1|-|TRBV7-6
CASSSNTGTEAFF
TGTGCCAGCAGTTCTAACACAGGAACTGAAGCTTTCTTT
>few|TRBJ1-6|-|TRBV10-2
CASSDEGLNSPLHF
TGCGCCAGCAGTGACGAGGGACTTAATTCACCCCTCCACTTT
>-|TRBJ1-1|TRBD1|TRBV7-9
CASSLVEDRADEAFF
TGTGCCAGCAGCTTAGTAGAGGACAGGGCCGATGAAGCTTTCTTT
>once|TRBJ1-5|-|TRBV18
CASSPPIMNQPQHF
TGTGCCAGCTCACCACCGATAATGAATCAGCCCCAGCATTTT
>-|TRBJ2-3|TRBD2|TRBV9
CASSVPLAGATDTQYF
TGTGCCAGCAGCGTACCCCTAGCGGGAGCTACAGATACGCAGTATTTT
>-|TRBJ2-7|-|TRBV3-1/TRBV3-2
CASSQDLQGAEQYF
TGTGCCAGCAGCCAAGATCTTCAGGGAGCCGAGCAGTACTTC
>-|TRBJ1-5|-|TRBV7-9
CASSNPDGNQPQHF
TGTGCCAGCAGCAACCCTGACGGCAATCAGCCCCAGCATTTT
>-|TRBJ2-5|-|TRBV7-7
CASSLAQAPTETQYF
TGTGCCAGCAGCTTGGCACAGGCCCCCACGGAGACCCAGTACTTC
>-|TRBJ1-1|TRBD1|TRBV19
CASSIRRQGVRLNTEAFF
TGTGCCAGTAGTATACGCCGACAGGGGGTCCGGCTGAACACTGAAGCTTTCTTT
>-|TRBJ1-1|-|TRBV7-9
CASSDPSGARKEAFF
TGTGCCAGCAGCGACCCCTCGGGGGCGCGAAAGGAAGCTTTCTTT
>few|TRBJ2-5|TRBD2|TRBV7-3
CASSTSGGRGKTQYF
TGTGCCAGCAGCACTAGCGGGGGGCGAGGCAAGACCCAGTACTTC
>-|TRBJ2-3|-|TRBV30
CAWSFESTDTQYF
TGTGCCTGGAGTTTTGAGAGCACAGATACGCAGTATTTT
>-|TRBJ1-5|-|TRBV27
CASSFDRWGNQPQHF
TGTGCCAGCAGTTTCGATAGATGGGGCAATCAGCCCCAGCATTTT
>-|TRBJ2-3|-|TRBV6-2/TRBV6-3
CASSGGTDTQYF
TGTGCCAGCAGCGGGGGCACAGATACGCAGTATTTT
>-|TRBJ2-5|-|TRBV3-1/TRBV3-2
CASSQLTIQETQYF
TGTGCCAGCAGCCAGCTTACGATTCAAGAGACCCAGTACTTC
>-|TRBJ1-2|-|TRBV19
CASSTRRENYGYTF
TGTGCCAGTAGTACAAGAAGAGAGAACTATGGCTACACCTTC
>few|TRBJ2-7|-|TRBV6-5
CASRDSGRNFYEQYF
TGTGCCAGCAGGGACTCGGGACGAAATTTTTACGAGCAGTACTTC
>few|TRBJ1-2|TRBD1|TRBV4-1
CASSQEQDRGKGYTF
TGCGCCAGCAGCCAAGAACAGGACAGGGGAAAGGGCTACACCTTC
>-|TRBJ2-2|-|TRBV6-5
CASSYEAGPNTGELFF
TGTGCCAGCAGTTATGAGGCGGGTCCGAACACCGGGGAGCTGTTTTTT
>-|TRBJ1-3|-|TRBV19
CASSPRGSGNTIYF
TGTGCCAGTAGTCCTCGTGGCTCTGGAAACACCATATATTTT
>-|TRBJ1-2|-|TRBV11-3
CASSLRDLTALF
TGTGCCAGCAGCTTAAGGGACCTTACGGCCCTCTTC
>-|TRBJ1-2|-|TRBV20-1
CSATRGGYTF
TGCAGTGCTACCAGGGGTGGCTACACCTTC